Sequencing of this TCR beta chain was carried out in a study of cytomegalovirus exposure and HLA in healthy donors. Study-level results: Within an earlier analysis, most TCR beta V segments proved productive either about 90% or about 30% of the time. Reports described diagnosis of cytomegalovirus status by the classifier as highly specific and sensitive.

Primers for the PCR totalled 60 Vbeta and 13 Jbeta. Sequencing used immunoSEQ multiplex PCR; TCRdb keeps in-frame clones, though not all of them. The repertoire holds over 100,000 clones, with around 77% as singletons. Germline loops: CDR1 SGHVS, CDR2 FNYEAQ. V gave up 1 base and J gave up 1 base; unmatched junction bases: 14. The CDR3 contains 20 residues. This clone was seen once. Its specificity is unknown. The receptor was derived from a man aged 40-55 years in good health and CMV-seropositive. Sequencing was carried out using PBMCs. The V gene is TRBV7-6, the J gene TRBJ2-4; TRBD1 agrees at 9 bases. In DNA form, the CDR3 reads TGTGCCAGCAGCTTAGATGGGCGGACAGGGGCTTTGTCGGCCAAAAACATTCAGTACTTC. Amino acid sequence: CASSLDGRTGALSAKNIQYF.